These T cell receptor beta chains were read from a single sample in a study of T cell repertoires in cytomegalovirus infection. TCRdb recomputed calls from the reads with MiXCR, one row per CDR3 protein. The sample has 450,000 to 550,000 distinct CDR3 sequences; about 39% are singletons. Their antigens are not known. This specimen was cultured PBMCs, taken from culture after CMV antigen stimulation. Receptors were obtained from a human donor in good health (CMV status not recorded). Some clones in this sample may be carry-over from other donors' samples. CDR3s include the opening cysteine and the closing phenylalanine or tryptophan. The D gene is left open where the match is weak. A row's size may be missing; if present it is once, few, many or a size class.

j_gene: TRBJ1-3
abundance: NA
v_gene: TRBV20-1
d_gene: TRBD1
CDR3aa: CSAATGSGNTIYF
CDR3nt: TGCAGCGCCGCGACAGGGTCAGGAAACACCATATATTTT

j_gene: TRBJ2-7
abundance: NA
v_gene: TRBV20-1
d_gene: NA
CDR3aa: CSADQAYEQYF
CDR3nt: TGCAGTGCCGATCAGGCCTACGAGCAGTACTTC

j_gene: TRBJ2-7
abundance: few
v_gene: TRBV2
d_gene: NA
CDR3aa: CASSDLGGNSYEQYF
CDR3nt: TGTGCCAGCAGTGATTTGGGAGGTAACTCCTACGAGCAGTACTTC

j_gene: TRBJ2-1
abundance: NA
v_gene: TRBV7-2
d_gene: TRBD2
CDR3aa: CASSSPGLAGREQFF
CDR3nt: TGTGCCAGCAGCTCCCCGGGACTAGCGGGAAGGGAGCAGTTCTTC

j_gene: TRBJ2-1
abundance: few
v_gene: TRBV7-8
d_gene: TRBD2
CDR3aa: CASSRLLGAGGRYNEQFF
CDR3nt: TGTGCCAGCAGCAGACTTCTAGGCGCGGGGGGACGTTACAATGAGCAGTTCTTC

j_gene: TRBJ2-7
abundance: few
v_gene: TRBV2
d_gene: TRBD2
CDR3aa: CASMRAGMMLDYEQYF
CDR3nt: TGTGCCAGCATGAGAGCGGGAATGATGTTAGACTACGAGCAGTACTTC

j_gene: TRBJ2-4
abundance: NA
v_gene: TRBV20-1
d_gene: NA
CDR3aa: CSASRTENIQYF
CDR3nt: TGCAGTGCTAGTAGGACAGAAAACATTCAGTACTTC

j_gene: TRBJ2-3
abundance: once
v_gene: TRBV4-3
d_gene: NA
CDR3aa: CASSQGGVTSAEGDTQYF
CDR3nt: TGCGCCAGCAGCCAAGGCGGGGTAACGTCGGCCGAGGGAGATACGCAGTATTTT

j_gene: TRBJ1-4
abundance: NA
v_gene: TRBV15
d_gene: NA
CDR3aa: CATSRSAGATNEKLFF
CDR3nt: TGTGCCACCAGCAGATCGGCGGGCGCAACTAATGAAAAACTGTTTTTT

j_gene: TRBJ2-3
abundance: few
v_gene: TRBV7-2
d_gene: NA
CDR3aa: CASSSGPRDTQYF
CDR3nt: TGTGCCAGCAGCTCGGGACCCCGCGATACGCAGTATTTT

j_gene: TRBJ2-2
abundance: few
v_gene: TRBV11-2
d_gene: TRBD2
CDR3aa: CASSDGRQLLAGDPGELFF
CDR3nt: TGTGCCAGCAGCGATGGGCGCCAGCTTCTAGCGGGAGACCCTGGGGAGCTGTTTTTT

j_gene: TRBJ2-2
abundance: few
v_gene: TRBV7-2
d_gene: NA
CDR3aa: CASSLELAYTGELFF
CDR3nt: TGTGCCAGCAGCTTAGAGTTAGCGTACACCGGGGAGCTGTTTTTT

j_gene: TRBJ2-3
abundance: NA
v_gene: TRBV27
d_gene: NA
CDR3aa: CASSLYAGSTDTQYF
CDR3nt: TGTGCCAGCAGTTTATACGCAGGTAGCACAGATACGCAGTATTTT

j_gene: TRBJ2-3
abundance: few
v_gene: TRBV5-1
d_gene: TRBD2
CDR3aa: CASISIPGLAGNTDTQYF
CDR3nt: TGCGCCAGCATCTCGATACCGGGACTAGCGGGGAACACAGATACGCAGTATTTT

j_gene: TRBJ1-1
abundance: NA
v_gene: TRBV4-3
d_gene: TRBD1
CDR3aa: CASSQNRGPAMNTEAFF
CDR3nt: TGCGCCAGCAGCCAAAACAGGGGGCCGGCTATGAACACTGAAGCTTTCTTT

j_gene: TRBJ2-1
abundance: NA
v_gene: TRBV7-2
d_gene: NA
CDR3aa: CASSCREGEHFF
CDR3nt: TGTGCCAGCAGCTGTAGGGAAGGTGAGCATTTCTTC

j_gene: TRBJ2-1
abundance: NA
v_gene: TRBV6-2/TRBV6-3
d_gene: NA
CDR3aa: CASGRDLYNEQFF
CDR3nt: TGTGCCAGCGGTAGGGACCTCTACAATGAGCAGTTCTTC